These T cell receptor beta chains were read from a single sample in a study of CD8 T cells in Susac syndrome. TCRdb fed the immunoSEQ multiplex PCR reads into MiXCR, producing one record per CDR3 protein. The sample gives 70,000 to 85,000 distinct CDR3 sequences, roughly 96% of which show up once; approximately 0.39% is in the top ten. Sequenced: CD8+ T cells from PBMCs. All receptors come from a human donor with Susac syndrome. CDR3s include the opening cysteine and the closing phenylalanine or tryptophan. The order of the fields is D gene, clone size, V gene, J gene, CDR3 DNA, CDR3 protein. The D gene is left open where the match is weak. Part of the rows lack a size; the others show once, few, many or a class for expanded clones.

D: -
size: -
V: TRBV20-1
J: TRBJ2-5
DNA: TGCAGTGCTAGAGTAGGAGCGCAAGAGACCCAGTACTTC
CDR3: CSARVGAQETQYF

D: TRBD1
size: -
V: TRBV20-1
J: TRBJ1-6
DNA: TGCAGTGTCAGAACAGGGGGCATCCCCAGGAGAGTCGGTTCACCCCTCCACTTT
CDR3: CSVRTGGIPRRVGSPLHF

D: TRBD2
size: -
V: TRBV6-1
J: TRBJ2-7
DNA: TGTGCCAGCCCCGGCGCACTGACTAGCGGGAACTCCTACGAGCAGTACTTC
CDR3: CASPGALTSGNSYEQYF

D: TRBD1
size: -
V: TRBV28
J: TRBJ2-1
DNA: TGTGCCAGCAGTCTCTCCTCGGCGTACAGGGGAGCCAATGAGCAGTTCTTC
CDR3: CASSLSSAYRGANEQFF

D: -
size: -
V: TRBV30
J: TRBJ1-2
DNA: TGTGTGTCCCGCATTGTCTATGGCTACACCTTC
CDR3: CVSRIVYGYTF

D: -
size: -
V: TRBV15
J: TRBJ1-2
DNA: TGTGCCACCAGCAGAGATGGACGGACAGTCTATGGCTACACCTTC
CDR3: CATSRDGRTVYGYTF

D: TRBD2
size: -
V: TRBV5-1
J: TRBJ2-5
DNA: TGCGCCAGCAGCTCTGGACTAGCGGGGGCCATCCAAGAGACCCAGTACTTC
CDR3: CASSSGLAGAIQETQYF

D: -
size: -
V: TRBV9
J: TRBJ2-6
DNA: TGTGCCAGCAGCGTAGGTTCTGGGGCCAACGTCCTGACTTTC
CDR3: CASSVGSGANVLTF

D: -
size: -
V: TRBV20-1
J: TRBJ2-5
DNA: TGCAGTGCTAGAGATCTTGCCCCCGAGACCCAGTACTTC
CDR3: CSARDLAPETQYF

D: -
size: -
V: TRBV7-2
J: TRBJ1-4
DNA: TGTGCCAGCAGCCCAGGACCAACTAATGAAAAACTGTTTTTT
CDR3: CASSPGPTNEKLFF

D: -
size: -
V: TRBV15
J: TRBJ2-1
DNA: TGTGCCACCAGCTTAACGGGACGGCCGCCCTACAATGAGCAGTTCTTC
CDR3: CATSLTGRPPYNEQFF

D: -
size: -
V: TRBV3-1
J: TRBJ2-1
DNA: TGTGCCAGCAGCCGTACAGGGATGAAGTTCTTC
CDR3: CASSRTGMKFF

D: -
size: -
V: TRBV28
J: TRBJ1-4
DNA: TGTGCCAGCAAAAGGGATAGGGGAAGTGAAAAACTGTTTTTT
CDR3: CASKRDRGSEKLFF

D: -
size: -
V: TRBV29-1
J: TRBJ2-5
DNA: TGCAGCGTTGAAGCTGGCGTTAGGTCTGGGGGGGAGACCCAGTACTTC
CDR3: CSVEAGVRSGGETQYF

D: TRBD1
size: -
V: TRBV20-1
J: TRBJ1-1
DNA: TGCAGTGCTAGAGATTTCAAAGGGGGCGGTGACGAAGCTTTCTTT
CDR3: CSARDFKGGGDEAFF

D: -
size: once
V: TRBV29-1
J: TRBJ2-1
DNA: TGCAGCGTGGCCCAGGGAGGAGAGCAGTTCTTC
CDR3: CSVAQGGEQFF

D: -
size: -
V: TRBV9
J: TRBJ2-1
DNA: TGTGCCAGCAGCTCAAGGCCGGGACCCGCGGATGAGCAGTTCTTC
CDR3: CASSSRPGPADEQFF

D: -
size: -
V: TRBV3-1
J: TRBJ2-3
DNA: TGTGCCAGCAGCCAAGCCCTCAGCGGGAGCACAGATACGCAGTATTTT
CDR3: CASSQALSGSTDTQYF

D: TRBD2
size: once
V: TRBV5-6
J: TRBJ2-1
DNA: TGTGCCAGCAGCTTGGAGGTTAGCGGGGGGAACAATGAGCAGTTCTTC
CDR3: CASSLEVSGGNNEQFF

D: -
size: once
V: TRBV6-2/TRBV6-3
J: TRBJ2-7
DNA: TGTGCCAGCAGTTATTCCAGGTCGAGCTACGAGCAGTACTTC
CDR3: CASSYSRSSYEQYF

D: TRBD1
size: -
V: TRBV4-2
J: TRBJ2-7
DNA: TGTGCCAGCAGCCAAGAACGGACAGGGGATGGTTACGAGCAGTACTTC
CDR3: CASSQERTGDGYEQYF

D: TRBD1
size: -
V: TRBV20-1
J: TRBJ2-1
DNA: TGCAGTGCTAGAGATCAAGCAGGGGGTGGTAATGAGCAGTTCTTC
CDR3: CSARDQAGGGNEQFF

D: -
size: -
V: TRBV24-1
J: TRBJ2-7
DNA: TGTGCCACCAGTGATTCACGGGCCTACGAGCAGTACTTC
CDR3: CATSDSRAYEQYF

D: -
size: -
V: TRBV7-9
J: TRBJ2-3
DNA: TGTGCCAGCAGCTTAGCGGGCGGCAGACGGTATTTT
CDR3: CASSLAGGRRYF

D: -
size: -
V: TRBV25-1
J: TRBJ1-1
DNA: TGTGCCAGCAGTTTCGGTCCCGGCACTGAAGCTTTCTTT
CDR3: CASSFGPGTEAFF

D: TRBD2
size: -
V: TRBV9
J: TRBJ2-1
DNA: TGTGCCAGCAGCCCCTTCCGGACTAGCGGGGGCCTGAATGAGCAGTTCTTC
CDR3: CASSPFRTSGGLNEQFF

D: -
size: -
V: TRBV7-8
J: TRBJ1-5
DNA: TGTGCCAGCAGCTTTTGGAAGTTGCAGGGTGTCCAGCCCCAGCATTTT
CDR3: CASSFWKLQGVQPQHF

D: -
size: -
V: TRBV4-3
J: TRBJ1-1
DNA: TGCGCCAGCAGCCACCGGGCGGCGAACACTGAAGCTTTCTTT
CDR3: CASSHRAANTEAFF

D: -
size: -
V: TRBV2
J: TRBJ2-1
DNA: TGTGCCAGCAGTGATCCCCGCTACAATGAGCAGTTCTTC
CDR3: CASSDPRYNEQFF

D: TRBD2
size: -
V: TRBV24-1
J: TRBJ2-7
DNA: TGTGCCAACCCCGGGACTAGCGATTACGAGCAGTACTTC
CDR3: CANPGTSDYEQYF

D: -
size: -
V: TRBV24-1
J: TRBJ2-1
DNA: TGTGCCACCAGTTTCAAAGGACGTGAGCAGTTCTTC
CDR3: CATSFKGREQFF

D: TRBD2
size: -
V: TRBV20-1
J: TRBJ2-1
DNA: TGCAGTGCCCTAGCGGGGGGCCGATACAATGAGCAGTTCTTC
CDR3: CSALAGGRYNEQFF

D: -
size: -
V: TRBV7-9
J: TRBJ1-1
DNA: TGTGCCAGCACCCCTCCTGACCGGGGCCGGGAGACTGAAGCTTTCTTT
CDR3: CASTPPDRGRETEAFF

D: -
size: -
V: TRBV6-5
J: TRBJ2-2
DNA: TGTGCCAGCAGCCCCCTAGCCTCTATCGGGGAGCTGTTTTTT
CDR3: CASSPLASIGELFF

D: -
size: once
V: TRBV14
J: TRBJ2-7
DNA: TGTGCCAGCAGCCAAGAAAGCGGTCGGGCTACCGAGCAGTACTTC
CDR3: CASSQESGRATEQYF

D: TRBD1
size: -
V: TRBV7-9
J: TRBJ2-7
DNA: TGTGCCAGCAGCACGCCGGGACAGTCCTACGAGCAGTACTTC
CDR3: CASSTPGQSYEQYF

D: -
size: -
V: TRBV30
J: TRBJ2-7
DNA: TGTGCCGGAGACTGGACTACCCATGGCGAGCAGTACTTC
CDR3: CAGDWTTHGEQYF

D: -
size: -
V: TRBV28
J: TRBJ2-5
DNA: TGTGCCAGCAGTTTATTAATCCAAGAGACCCAGTACTTC
CDR3: CASSLLIQETQYF

D: -
size: -
V: TRBV12-3/TRBV12-4
J: TRBJ2-7
DNA: TGTGCCAGCAGTCCCCGCGATTCCTACGAGCAGTACTTC
CDR3: CASSPRDSYEQYF

D: -
size: -
V: TRBV4-2
J: TRBJ1-3
DNA: TGTGCCAGCAGCCTCGGTGGCAGTGGAAACACCATATATTTT
CDR3: CASSLGGSGNTIYF

D: TRBD1
size: once
V: TRBV4-3
J: TRBJ1-5
DNA: TGCGCCAGCAGCCAAGAGTACTGGGACAGGGCCCGGCAGCCCCAGCATTTT
CDR3: CASSQEYWDRARQPQHF

D: TRBD1
size: once
V: TRBV4-3
J: TRBJ1-2
DNA: TGCGCCAGCAGCCAAGTCTGGACAGGGCAGGGCTACACCTTC
CDR3: CASSQVWTGQGYTF

D: -
size: -
V: TRBV4-2
J: TRBJ2-6
DNA: TGTGCCAGCAGCCAAGACCTGGGCGGCGGGGCCAACGTCCTGACTTTC
CDR3: CASSQDLGGGANVLTF

D: -
size: -
V: TRBV2
J: TRBJ2-3
DNA: TGTGCCAGCACGGAGGGGAGAGTGGATACGCAGTATTTT
CDR3: CASTEGRVDTQYF

D: -
size: -
V: TRBV7-9
J: TRBJ2-1
DNA: TGTGCCAGCAGCTTAGGATCGAATGAGATCTACAATGAGCAGTTCTTC
CDR3: CASSLGSNEIYNEQFF

D: -
size: -
V: TRBV24-1
J: TRBJ2-1
DNA: TGTGCCACCAGTGACCTTAGGAATGAGCAGTTCTTC
CDR3: CATSDLRNEQFF

D: TRBD2
size: once
V: TRBV27
J: TRBJ2-5
DNA: TGTGCCAGCAGGCCTCCGGGACTAGCGGGACAAGAGACCCAGTACTTC
CDR3: CASRPPGLAGQETQYF

D: -
size: -
V: TRBV20-1
J: TRBJ2-2
DNA: TGCAGTGCTAGTAGAGGGGACACCGGGGAGCTGTTTTTT
CDR3: CSASRGDTGELFF

D: -
size: -
V: TRBV29-1
J: TRBJ1-2
DNA: TGCAGCGTTGTGGCCTTTGAGACGTCTAACTATGGCTACACCTTC
CDR3: CSVVAFETSNYGYTF

D: -
size: -
V: TRBV6-6
J: TRBJ1-1
DNA: TGTGCCAGCAGTTATGCGGCCAAGGTAATCTTT
CDR3: CASSYAAKVIF

D: TRBD2
size: -
V: TRBV19
J: TRBJ2-6
DNA: TGTGCCAGTAGACCGGGACTAGCGGGAGGAGGTCCTGGGGCCAACGTCCTGACTTTC
CDR3: CASRPGLAGGGPGANVLTF

D: -
size: once
V: TRBV10-3
J: TRBJ2-7
DNA: TGTGCCATCAGGGGCCCGGACTCCTACGAGCAGTACTTC
CDR3: CAIRGPDSYEQYF

D: -
size: -
V: TRBV5-6
J: TRBJ2-7
DNA: TGTGCCAGCACCTCGCAAATCCATGTCGAGCAGTACTTC
CDR3: CASTSQIHVEQYF

D: TRBD2
size: -
V: TRBV24-1
J: TRBJ2-1
DNA: TGTGCCACCAGTGCCCAGGGGACTAGCGGGCGTCCCAATGAGCAGTTCTTC
CDR3: CATSAQGTSGRPNEQFF

D: TRBD2
size: -
V: TRBV6-5
J: TRBJ2-1
DNA: TGTGCCAGCAGTTACGCGGGAGGCTACAATGAGCAGTTCTTC
CDR3: CASSYAGGYNEQFF

D: -
size: -
V: TRBV4-1
J: TRBJ2-3
DNA: TGCGCCAGCAGCCGACCGGGACGAGTCCCCCCAGATACGCAGTATTTT
CDR3: CASSRPGRVPPDTQYF

D: -
size: -
V: TRBV7-9
J: TRBJ1-1
DNA: TGTGCCAGCAGTCGGGACCGAGAAGCTTTCTTT
CDR3: CASSRDREAFF

D: TRBD2
size: -
V: TRBV15
J: TRBJ2-5
DNA: TGTGCCACCAGCAGAGACAGGGCTAGCGGTGTCCAAGAGACCCAGTACTTC
CDR3: CATSRDRASGVQETQYF

D: -
size: -
V: TRBV9
J: TRBJ2-7
DNA: TGTGCCAGCAGCGGCTCCCCGGACAGCCCGTCGGGGTTTAAGCAGTACTTC
CDR3: CASSGSPDSPSGFKQYF

D: TRBD2
size: -
V: TRBV7-9
J: TRBJ2-5
DNA: TGTGCCAACAGAGAGCTCGGGGGGCAAGAGACCCAGTACTTC
CDR3: CANRELGGQETQYF